The next 9 T cell receptor beta chains were all read from a single sample in a study of CD8+CD57+ T cells in acquired aplastic anemia. Individuals selected for sequencing had exhibited CD8+CD57+ cell expansion on flow cytometry. TCR beta VDJ and CDR3 were profiled, and genomic DNA was the template. Each CDR3 protein gets one entry after TCRdb re-called the reads with MiXCR. The sample lists 150,000 to 200,000 distinct CDR3 sequences, 47% occurring once. Sequenced input: sorted CD4+, CD8+, or CD8+CD57+ T cells (not recorded which) from PBMCs. These receptors were collected from a human donor with aplastic anemia.

The chain uses TRBV7-2 and TRBJ2-7, with D hard to call. Germline CDR1 is SGHTA and CDR2 is FQGNSA. The CDR3 has 12 residues. V was shortened by 5 bases and J by 7 bases, with 12 bases between the two germline ends. The CDR3 nucleotides read TGTGCCAGCAGCAGCCGCGGCCGAGAGCAGTACTTC. Translating gives CASSSRGREQYF. The variable domain in full, completed from reference TRBV7-2 and TRBJ2-7, reads GAGVSQSPSNKVTEKGKDVELRCDPISGHTALYWYRQSLGQGLEFLIYFQGNSAPDKSGLPSDRFSAERTGGSVSTLTIQRTQQEDSAVYLCASSSRGREQYFGPGTRLTVT.

V usage is TRBV19 and J usage is TRBJ2-5; either TRBD1 or TRBD2 may supply D (5 bases each). Trimming took off 8 bases at V and 2 bases at J, with 12 bases between the two ends. The CDR3 has 13 residues. The germline V gene has CDR1 LNHDA and CDR2 SQIVND (reference sequence). CDR3 sequence (DNA): TGTGCCAGTGGGGGAGCAGAGCAAGAGACCCAGTACTTC. Protein product: CASGGAEQETQYF.

This clonotype occurred many times. The rearrangement uses TRBV5-6 and TRBJ2-6; 8 bases line up with TRBD1. The CDR3 contains 17 residues. Germline V gives CDR1 SGHDT, CDR2 YYEEEE. Unmatched junction bases numbered 11, after V lost 4 bases and J lost 5 bases. The CDR3 bases are TGTGCCAGCAGCCCCCGGACAGGGATACTCTGGGCCAACGTCCTGACTTTC. Its translation: CASSPRTGILWANVLTF.

This clonotype was counted many times. The J gene is TRBJ1-1, the V gene TRBV6-5; the D is unclear. Germline CDR1 is MNHEY and CDR2 is SVGAGI. The CDR3 runs to 11 residues. The ends were cut back, 2 bases at V and 3 bases at J, with 1 base in the middle. CDR3 loop: CASSYDTEAFF. CDR3 bases: TGTGCCAGCAGTTACGACACTGAAGCTTTCTTT.

This clonotype was observed a few times. The V gene is TRBV12-5, the J gene TRBJ2-7, with D perhaps TRBD1 (7 bases). V lost 0 bases and J lost 4, with 10 bases in between. Per the germline V gene, CDR1 is LGHNT and CDR2 is FRNRAP. This CDR3 spans 14 amino acids. In DNA, the CDR3 is TGTGCTAGTGGTTTGGTGGCAGGGGGGTACGAGCAGTACTTC. Translated: CASGLVAGGYEQYF. Drawing the rest from reference TRBV12-5 and TRBJ2-7, the complete variable domain is DARVTQTPRHKVTEMGQEVTMRCQPILGHNTVFWYRQTMMQGLELLAYFRNRAPLDDSGMPKDRFSAEMPDATLATLKIQPSEPRDSAVYFCASGLVAGGYEQYFGPGTRLTVT.

V usage is TRBV29-1 and J usage is TRBJ1-3, with D unclear. The CDR3 consists of 13 residues. CDR1 is SQVTM and CDR2 is ANQGSEA in the germline V gene. Between the trimmed V and J ends, which lost 0 bases and 4 bases, there was a span of 7 bases. The CDR3 reads CSVEEPDGNTIYF. CDR3 sequence (DNA): TGCAGCGTTGAAGAACCGGACGGAAACACCATATATTTT.

This clonotype was observed many times. The genes are TRBV3-1 and TRBJ2-1; 12 bases match TRBD1. Looked up from germline, CDR1 is LGHDT and CDR2 is YNNKEL (reference sequence). CDR3 length equals 17 residues. V shed 2 bases, J shed 7 bases, and the junction held 9 bases outside the gene matches. The CDR3 is CASSQSDGTGGRNEQFF. The CDR3 bases are TGTGCCAGCAGCCAATCAGATGGGACAGGGGGCCGGAATGAGCAGTTCTTC.

In this sample, this clonotype turned up a few times. J is TRBJ1-2 and V is TRBV29-1, with 7 bases identical to TRBD1. The V gene end was trimmed by 0 bases and the J gene end by 4 bases; junction bases not matched to a gene: 8. The CDR3 consists of 15 residues. Germline assignment: CDR1 SQVTM and CDR2 ANQGSEA. The CDR3 bases are TGCAGCGTTGAAGAGGGAGGACAGGAGGTCTATGGCTACACCTTC. The encoded protein is CSVEEGGQEVYGYTF.

The gene calls are TRBV5-1 and TRBJ2-1; D tentatively reads TRBD1 or TRBD2 (5 bases each). The CDR3 is 16 residues long. V was pared by 4 bases and J by 3 bases, with 17 bases between. CDR1 SGHRS and CDR2 YFSETQ come from the germline V gene. The DNA of the CDR3 is TGCGCCAGCAGCGCGTCTGGGGCGGGCCTCTACAATGAGCAGTTCTTC. Amino acid sequence: CASSASGAGLYNEQFF. Complete variable domain (other parts from reference TRBV5-1 and TRBJ2-1): KAGVTQTPRYLIKTRGQQVTLSCSPISGHRSVSWYQQTPGQGLQFLFEYFSETQRNKGNFPGRFSGRQFSNSRSEMNVSTLELGDSALYLCASSASGAGLYNEQFFGPGTRLTVL.